The rows below give T cell receptor beta chains drawn from one sample of a study of cytomegalovirus exposure and HLA in healthy donors. The method was immunoSEQ multiplex PCR; TCRdb's version includes in-frame clones alone and lacks a portion of them. The sample includes 150,000 to 200,000 clones, about 80% of them seen just once. Sequenced material: PBMCs. These receptors were collected from a woman in her fifties or sixties in good health and CMV-seronegative. CDR3s include the opening cysteine and the closing phenylalanine or tryptophan. Fields, in order: CDR3 protein, V gene, clone size, J gene. The listing skips clone size in some rows; elsewhere it reads once, few, many or a size class.

CDR3aa: CASSLFYQGRNTEAFF; v_gene: TRBV28; abundance: NA; j_gene: TRBJ1-1
CDR3aa: CASRQPGTSGGATQETQYF; v_gene: TRBV7-2; abundance: NA; j_gene: TRBJ2-5
CDR3aa: CASSTGGTGADEKLFF; v_gene: TRBV5-1; abundance: NA; j_gene: TRBJ1-4
CDR3aa: CASSITGPTYTEAFF; v_gene: TRBV19; abundance: once; j_gene: TRBJ1-1
CDR3aa: CASTGTSTDTQYF; v_gene: TRBV18; abundance: NA; j_gene: TRBJ2-3
CDR3aa: CSVPPWGGRVGLAGGPGNNEQFF; v_gene: TRBV29-1; abundance: NA; j_gene: TRBJ2-1
CDR3aa: CATSSYRDRDPTEAFF; v_gene: TRBV15; abundance: NA; j_gene: TRBJ1-1
CDR3aa: CASSQGRGFGQGGQETQYF; v_gene: TRBV4-1; abundance: NA; j_gene: TRBJ2-5
CDR3aa: CASSPSTGLYEQYF; v_gene: TRBV11-2; abundance: NA; j_gene: TRBJ2-7
CDR3aa: CASSTRDSYQPQHF; v_gene: TRBV19; abundance: NA; j_gene: TRBJ1-5
CDR3aa: CASTGNTGELFF; v_gene: TRBV7-2; abundance: NA; j_gene: TRBJ2-2
CDR3aa: CASSPDGRATNEKLFF; v_gene: TRBV18; abundance: NA; j_gene: TRBJ1-4
CDR3aa: CASSLNPTSGGSYYNEQFF; v_gene: TRBV18; abundance: once; j_gene: TRBJ2-1
CDR3aa: CASSFRGGEDTQYF; v_gene: TRBV7-2; abundance: once; j_gene: TRBJ2-3
CDR3aa: CASSQVQGGNYGYTF; v_gene: TRBV14; abundance: NA; j_gene: TRBJ1-2
CDR3aa: CASSPGDPLDTQYF; v_gene: TRBV5-1; abundance: few; j_gene: TRBJ2-3
CDR3aa: CASRTGLDSYNEQFF; v_gene: TRBV5-1; abundance: NA; j_gene: TRBJ2-1
CDR3aa: CASRFPTGEQYF; v_gene: TRBV2; abundance: NA; j_gene: TRBJ2-7
CDR3aa: CASRYGPPSYEQYF; v_gene: TRBV28; abundance: NA; j_gene: TRBJ2-7
CDR3aa: CASSRGQGGFTGELFF; v_gene: TRBV18; abundance: NA; j_gene: TRBJ2-2
CDR3aa: CASSQDYSQPQHF; v_gene: TRBV4-3; abundance: NA; j_gene: TRBJ1-5
CDR3aa: CAQRASGASVETQYF; v_gene: TRBV2; abundance: NA; j_gene: TRBJ2-5
CDR3aa: CASSASSTAVNTIYF; v_gene: TRBV28; abundance: NA; j_gene: TRBJ1-3
CDR3aa: CASGFSGVYGYTF; v_gene: TRBV12-5; abundance: NA; j_gene: TRBJ1-2
CDR3aa: CASSLSGVVSSSYNEQFF; v_gene: TRBV7-9; abundance: NA; j_gene: TRBJ2-1
CDR3aa: CSAATLGAEPQHF; v_gene: TRBV29-1; abundance: NA; j_gene: TRBJ1-5
CDR3aa: CASSLGLAGVYEQYF; v_gene: TRBV7-2; abundance: NA; j_gene: TRBJ2-7
CDR3aa: CASSPSGLTNYGYTF; v_gene: TRBV11-2; abundance: NA; j_gene: TRBJ1-2
CDR3aa: CASSPFSGQGTNTEAFF; v_gene: TRBV18; abundance: NA; j_gene: TRBJ1-1
CDR3aa: CASSLGGQTDTQYF; v_gene: TRBV5-1; abundance: NA; j_gene: TRBJ2-3
CDR3aa: CASSTDSLRAKNIQYF; v_gene: TRBV28; abundance: NA; j_gene: TRBJ2-4
CDR3aa: CASSLNGAYNEQFF; v_gene: TRBV7-2; abundance: NA; j_gene: TRBJ2-1
CDR3aa: CAGGTVGPSPLHF; v_gene: TRBV19; abundance: NA; j_gene: TRBJ1-6
CDR3aa: CASTTGGKNIQYF; v_gene: TRBV28; abundance: NA; j_gene: TRBJ2-4
CDR3aa: CASSLGAGGNQPQHF; v_gene: TRBV7-2; abundance: NA; j_gene: TRBJ1-5
CDR3aa: CASSFGGKQPQHF; v_gene: TRBV27; abundance: NA; j_gene: TRBJ1-5
CDR3aa: CASRTDSYEQYF; v_gene: TRBV2; abundance: NA; j_gene: TRBJ2-7
CDR3aa: CASSLDKQETQYF; v_gene: TRBV28; abundance: NA; j_gene: TRBJ2-5
CDR3aa: CSADGVQENYGYTF; v_gene: TRBV29-1; abundance: NA; j_gene: TRBJ1-2
CDR3aa: CAIQQGMNTEAFF; v_gene: TRBV15; abundance: NA; j_gene: TRBJ1-1
CDR3aa: CSAREQGQAFF; v_gene: TRBV20-1; abundance: few; j_gene: TRBJ1-1
CDR3aa: CASSLTPRPNTDTQYF; v_gene: TRBV27; abundance: few; j_gene: TRBJ2-3
CDR3aa: CASSLGGTSTDTQYF; v_gene: TRBV5-1; abundance: few; j_gene: TRBJ2-3
CDR3aa: CASSISGEAGADTQYF; v_gene: TRBV19; abundance: NA; j_gene: TRBJ2-3
CDR3aa: CASSLRGTGTDTQYF; v_gene: TRBV28; abundance: few; j_gene: TRBJ2-3
CDR3aa: CASSRGRSAGTDTQYF; v_gene: TRBV5-8; abundance: NA; j_gene: TRBJ2-3
CDR3aa: CASSLGGGNTEAFF; v_gene: TRBV5-4; abundance: NA; j_gene: TRBJ1-1
CDR3aa: CASRRQGPDYEQYF; v_gene: TRBV6-5; abundance: NA; j_gene: NA